These T cell receptor beta chains were read from a single sample in a study of blood T cell repertoires in COVID-19. TCRdb's copy holds only in-frame clones and misses some; the assay was immunoSEQ multiplex PCR. The repertoire holds some 180,000 clones, with 75% to 85% as singletons. The sequencing input was peripheral blood. These receptors were obtained from a woman between 35 and 50 years old with COVID-19, enrolled during active disease. Both conserved end residues are part of each CDR3. Each record gives: D gene, V gene, clone size, J gene, CDR3 protein, CDR3 DNA. A D gene is named only where the DNA matches it firmly. Clone size is given for some rows only: seen once, a few or many times, or a class if the clone is expanded.

d_gene: -; v_gene: TRBV5-8; abundance: -; j_gene: TRBJ2-5; CDR3aa: CASSLGGTETQYF; CDR3nt: TGTGCCAGCAGCTTAGGAGGGACAGAGACCCAGTACTTC
d_gene: TRBD2; v_gene: TRBV9; abundance: -; j_gene: TRBJ2-5; CDR3aa: CASSVTGGAGEETQYF; CDR3nt: TGTGCCAGCAGCGTCACTGGTGGGGCGGGGGAAGAGACCCAGTACTTC
d_gene: TRBD2; v_gene: TRBV7-2; abundance: -; j_gene: TRBJ2-1; CDR3aa: CASSNSGGAFNEQFF; CDR3nt: TGTGCCAGCAGTAATAGCGGGGGGGCTTTCAATGAGCAGTTCTTC
d_gene: -; v_gene: TRBV20-1; abundance: -; j_gene: TRBJ1-4; CDR3aa: CSLGSEKLFF; CDR3nt: TGCAGCCTTGGGAGCGAAAAACTGTTTTTT
d_gene: -; v_gene: TRBV28; abundance: -; j_gene: TRBJ2-7; CDR3aa: CASSSYRIYEQYF; CDR3nt: TGTGCCAGCAGTTCGTACAGAATCTACGAGCAGTACTTC
d_gene: TRBD2; v_gene: TRBV18; abundance: -; j_gene: TRBJ2-5; CDR3aa: CASSPRTSIETQYF; CDR3nt: TGTGCCAGCTCACCTCGGACTAGCATAGAGACCCAGTACTTC
d_gene: TRBD1; v_gene: TRBV6-5; abundance: -; j_gene: TRBJ1-2; CDR3aa: CATLPPGGERGYTF; CDR3nt: TGTGCCACCCTTCCCCCAGGGGGCGAGCGTGGCTACACCTTC
d_gene: -; v_gene: TRBV2; abundance: -; j_gene: TRBJ1-1; CDR3aa: CASSAYWNTEAFF; CDR3nt: TGTGCCAGCAGTGCATACTGGAACACTGAAGCTTTCTTT
d_gene: -; v_gene: TRBV2; abundance: -; j_gene: TRBJ2-1; CDR3aa: CASSQGSGSYNEQFF; CDR3nt: TGTGCCAGCAGTCAGGGGTCCGGCTCCTACAATGAGCAGTTCTTC
d_gene: -; v_gene: TRBV6-5; abundance: -; j_gene: TRBJ1-1; CDR3aa: CASRFRVRNTEAFF; CDR3nt: TGTGCCAGCAGGTTCAGGGTGAGAAACACTGAAGCTTTCTTT
d_gene: -; v_gene: TRBV9; abundance: -; j_gene: TRBJ1-3; CDR3aa: CASSGWGSRSGNTIYF; CDR3nt: TGTGCCAGCTCCGGTTGGGGCAGTCGCTCTGGAAACACCATATATTTT
d_gene: -; v_gene: TRBV25-1; abundance: few; j_gene: TRBJ1-5; CDR3aa: CASSETGRAQPQHF; CDR3nt: TGTGCCAGCAGTGAAACAGGGCGGGCTCAGCCCCAGCATTTT
d_gene: -; v_gene: TRBV2; abundance: -; j_gene: TRBJ2-5; CDR3aa: CASGGLGQWETQYF; CDR3nt: TGTGCCAGCGGCGGATTGGGACAATGGGAGACCCAGTACTTC
d_gene: TRBD1; v_gene: TRBV5-1; abundance: -; j_gene: TRBJ2-3; CDR3aa: CASSRSTGGTTDTQYF; CDR3nt: TGCGCCAGCAGTCGGTCTACAGGGGGAACGACAGATACGCAGTATTTT
d_gene: TRBD1; v_gene: TRBV6-5; abundance: -; j_gene: TRBJ2-1; CDR3aa: CASTLDRARSEQFF; CDR3nt: TGTGCCAGCACCTTAGACAGGGCTAGAAGTGAGCAGTTCTTC
d_gene: -; v_gene: TRBV18; abundance: -; j_gene: TRBJ1-2; CDR3aa: CASSANSEIYGYTF; CDR3nt: TGTGCCAGCTCAGCGAATTCCGAGATCTATGGCTACACCTTC
d_gene: TRBD2; v_gene: TRBV27; abundance: -; j_gene: TRBJ2-1; CDR3aa: CASSLWPPTSGGANEQFF; CDR3nt: TGTGCCAGCAGTTTATGGCCCCCGACTAGCGGGGGGGCCAATGAGCAGTTCTTC
d_gene: -; v_gene: TRBV3-1/TRBV3-2; abundance: -; j_gene: TRBJ1-3; CDR3aa: CASSPHGQTYSGNTIYF; CDR3nt: TGTGCCAGCAGCCCCCACGGTCAAACCTACTCTGGAAACACCATATATTTT
d_gene: -; v_gene: TRBV15; abundance: -; j_gene: TRBJ2-1; CDR3aa: CATSTHVPLRNEQFF; CDR3nt: TGTGCCACCAGCACCCATGTTCCTCTGAGGAATGAGCAGTTCTTC
d_gene: -; v_gene: TRBV30; abundance: -; j_gene: TRBJ1-2; CDR3aa: CAWQVHYGYTF; CDR3nt: TGTGCCTGGCAGGTCCACTATGGCTACACCTTC
d_gene: -; v_gene: TRBV24-1; abundance: -; j_gene: TRBJ2-7; CDR3aa: CATSASPTQGSYEQYF; CDR3nt: TGTGCCACCAGTGCCTCTCCTACACAGGGATCCTACGAGCAGTACTTC
d_gene: TRBD1; v_gene: TRBV6-5; abundance: -; j_gene: TRBJ1-6; CDR3aa: CASSYSVTGDSPLHF; CDR3nt: TGTGCCAGCAGTTACTCTGTGACAGGGGATTCACCCCTCCACTTT
d_gene: -; v_gene: TRBV5-1; abundance: -; j_gene: TRBJ1-3; CDR3aa: CASSFSTTADSGNTIYF; CDR3nt: TGCGCCAGCAGCTTTAGCACGACCGCCGACTCTGGAAACACCATATATTTT
d_gene: -; v_gene: TRBV6-8; abundance: -; j_gene: TRBJ2-5; CDR3aa: CASQQETQYF; CDR3nt: TGTGCCAGCCAACAAGAGACCCAGTACTTC
d_gene: TRBD2; v_gene: TRBV13; abundance: -; j_gene: TRBJ2-5; CDR3aa: CASSSRGLVGETQYF; CDR3nt: TGTGCCAGCAGCTCCCGGGGACTAGTGGGAGAGACCCAGTACTTC
d_gene: -; v_gene: TRBV6-5; abundance: -; j_gene: TRBJ1-3; CDR3aa: CASGVWGEGNTIYF; CDR3nt: TGTGCCAGCGGCGTCTGGGGGGAGGGAAACACCATATATTTT
d_gene: -; v_gene: TRBV27; abundance: -; j_gene: TRBJ1-2; CDR3aa: CASSFSSYYGYTF; CDR3nt: TGTGCCAGCAGTTTTAGTAGCTACTATGGCTACACCTTC
d_gene: -; v_gene: TRBV6-4; abundance: -; j_gene: TRBJ1-6; CDR3aa: CASRDTLDSPLHF; CDR3nt: TGTGCCAGCCGGGACACCCTTGATTCACCCCTCCACTTT
d_gene: TRBD2; v_gene: TRBV5-8; abundance: -; j_gene: TRBJ2-1; CDR3aa: CASSLNYGTSGRYEQFF; CDR3nt: TGTGCCAGCAGCTTAAATTATGGGACTAGCGGGAGGTATGAGCAGTTCTTC
d_gene: TRBD1; v_gene: TRBV7-2; abundance: once; j_gene: TRBJ1-1; CDR3aa: CASSWTGMNTEAFF; CDR3nt: TGTGCCAGCAGCTGGACAGGGATGAACACTGAAGCTTTCTTT
d_gene: -; v_gene: TRBV12-5; abundance: few; j_gene: TRBJ1-2; CDR3aa: CASGLVRGRGYTF; CDR3nt: TGTGCTAGTGGTTTGGTTAGGGGTCGTGGCTACACCTTC